This T cell receptor (beta chain) emerged from a study of T cell responses to AZD1222 COVID-19 vaccine (dated by TCRdb to about 2021). Looking at the study overall: AZD1222 recipients given second doses at about 4 weeks or at about 12 weeks were pooled, since spike-specific TCR depth and breadth were not found to differ between the two schedules. TCR sequencing was performed for 230 to 250 trial participants, of whom roughly 200 were given two doses of AZD1222 and roughly 25 were given two doses of MenACWY control vaccine. Trial participants were enrolled by age into subgroups of 18-55, 56-69 and 70-plus years, and about 150, 27 and 61 TCR-sequenced participants, respectively, were included in these subgroups.

The CDR3 regions of human TCRbeta chains were analyzed by immunosequencing. The authors' pipeline ran thus. Repertoire TCRs were matched against a reference library of SARS-CoV-2-specific TCRs generated with the MIRA antigen-specificity platform. Breadth was defined as the fraction of unique TCRs that were SARS-CoV-2-associated, and depth was defined as the fraction of total T cells that were SARS-CoV-2-associated. Using the MIRA data, each spike-specific TCR was assigned both to the spike region to which the TCR was reactive and to a CD4 or CD8 class. Log10-transformed breadth and depth values were compared by one-way ANOVA with Sidak's multiple comparisons tests. TCRdb took over this immuneACCESS table, retaining in-frame rearrangements with V and J assigned. Such tables are incomplete; in checked studies, under half of the missing clones stem from an unresolved V gene, and the remainder is unexplained. V and J calls and clone size follow that table, whereas D and trimming were derived from the DNA. This sample gives 86,000 or so clones in total; about 92% of them show up just once. The ten largest clones add up to less than 3.5% of the sample.

Interpreted using the paper, the time point label stands for: baseline before first vaccination. Vaccinee samples were obtained from the UK trials COV001 and COV002, which included a single-blind randomized controlled phase 2/3 trial of AZD1222 (ChAdOx1 nCoV-19) in healthy adults. For TCRbeta chain sequencing, PBMC samples from trial participants were taken at day 0 and at day 28 after the second dose. Concerning this clone itself: This clone's antigen is unknown. Qualities for individual bases were not recorded, and no much larger clone is one base off.

The CDR3 covers 15 residues, taking in both the cysteine and the phenylalanine. Only the CDR3 part of the read is kept: 45 bases, read in frame from the first base. CDR1 and CDR2, per the germline V gene (reference sequence), are SEHNR and FQNEAQ. Germline trimming: 5 bases from V, 0 bases from J; junction bases outside gene matches: 0. Overall study outcomes, separate from this receptor: The 56-69-year group was small, and its depth increase did not reach significance, likely because of low power. No day 14 peak-response samples were available, so repertoires were characterized only after the peak T cell response. Participants were mostly white British, with more females than males. The authors suggested clonal diversity may have been underestimated. After two AZD1222 doses, both the breadth and the depth of spike-specific TCRs were significantly higher than at day 0 and than in MenACWY recipients. Epitopes outside the regions mutated in the B.1.351 and B.1.1.7 variants were reportedly recognized by nearly half of the unique spike-specific TCRs. CD4 TCRs associated with the vaccine covered the entire spike protein, and the dominant responses were in regions 160-218 and 743-854. Conclusions about previously exposed vaccinees were limited because only six AZD1222 recipients were SARS-CoV-2 seropositive at baseline.

The sequence was collected from an adult in good health. The sequence is built from TRBV7-9 and TRBJ2-1; 11 bases in the junction line up with TRBD2. Sequencing used peripheral blood, obtained on day 0 of AZD1222 vaccination. The CDR3 protein: CASSTSGSSYNEQFF. The DNA sequence is as follows: TGTGCCAGCAGCACTAGCGGGAGCTCCTACAATGAGCAGTTCTTC.